In this sample, the clone carrying this T cell receptor (beta chain) turned up once. Its antigen is undetermined. These data belong to a study of CD8+ T cells in alopecia areata. Looking at the study overall: Affected scalp percentage determined the severity score of treated patients. Study conclusions and caveats: Mice showed TCR sharing more clearly than patients did, possibly owing to HLA. Within the top 100, expanded CD8+ clones significantly decreased with tofacitinib, as did scalp clonality.

Treatment meaning: oral pan-JAK inhibitor, 5-10 mg twice daily. There are 13 residues in the CDR3. In germline, CDR1 is GTSNPN, CDR2 SVGIG (reference sequence). V gave up 2 bases and J gave up 2 bases, with 7 bases separating them. Once RNA had been extracted, it was reverse transcribed into cDNA to act as the sequencing template. Data came from immunoSEQ multiplex PCR; TCRdb stores just in-frame clones and leaves some out. The data hold 200,000 to 250,000 clones, with 64% observed a single time. The source material was CD4+ T cells sorted from blood, sampled at week 4, from a patient treated with tofacitinib. The chain combines TRBV30 with TRBJ1-3; D is ambiguous. The clonotype originates from a human donor with alopecia areata. The CDR3 DNA reads TGTGCCTGGAGTCGGGGAACTGGAAACACCATATATTTT. This codes for CAWSRGTGNTIYF.